Each of the 27 T cell receptor beta chains below was sequenced from the same sample in a study of long-term antiretroviral therapy in people with HIV. Assay version v3.0 of immunoSEQ was used, and it was run at survey level. Measured with immunoSEQ multiplex PCR; TCRdb has only the in-frame clones, and not every one. The data show 7,000 to 9,500 clones, with roughly 80% seen just once and approximately 16% held by the top ten. Sequencing used unsorted PBMCs, obtained 0.1 years after starting antiretroviral therapy. The receptors stem from a man aged 35-49 years with HIV.

The rearrangement links TRBV27 to TRBJ1-2, with 8 nucleotides matching TRBD1. The CDR3 contains 16 residues. CDR1 is MNHEY, CDR2 SMNVEV, per germline (reference sequence). The trim removed 6 bases at V and 4 bases at J, leaving 13 bases unmatched. The CDR3 nucleotides read TGTGCCAGCAGCAACGGACAGGGCCCATTCCTCTATGGCTACACCTTC. Translating it yields CASSNGQGPFLYGYTF.

The genes are TRBV6-5 and TRBJ1-1; 12 bases align to TRBD1. V gave up 2 bases and J gave up 2 bases; unmatched junction bases: 0. CDR3 length: 15 amino acids. The V gene's germline CDR1 is MNHEY and CDR2 SVGAGI. The CDR3 sequence: CASSYGTGGNTEAFF. CDR3 nucleotide sequence: TGTGCCAGCAGTTACGGGACAGGGGGCAACACTGAAGCTTTCTTT.

This clone appeared once. Here the CDR3 reads CASSPQQGYEQYF. CDR3 DNA sequence: TGTGCCAGCAGCCCACAACAGGGGTACGAGCAGTACTTC. The chain combines TRBV9 with TRBJ2-7; TRBD1 matches 7 bases. Per germline, CDR1 SGDLS and CDR2 YYNGEE. CDR3 length: 13 residues. Trimming removed 4 bases from V and 4 bases from J; junction bases left unmatched: 5. Supplemented by reference TRBV9 and TRBJ2-7, the full variable domain reads DSGVTQTPKHLITATGQRVTLRCSPRSGDLSVYWYQQSLDQGLQFLIQYYNGEERAKGNILERFSAQQFPDLHSELNLSSLELGDSALYFCASSPQQGYEQYFGPGTRLTVT.

V gene TRBV4-3 combines with J gene TRBJ2-1, with D tentatively TRBD1 (5 bases). The CDR3 spans 15 residues. Trimming cost V 0 bases and J 4 bases, with 10 bases left between them. Germline loops: CDR1 LGHNA, CDR2 YSLEER. CDR3 coding DNA: TGCGCCAGCAGCCAAGATTGGCAGGGTTACAATGAGCAGTTCTTC. Its protein product is CASSQDWQGYNEQFF.

The chain couples TRBV27 to TRBJ2-2, with 7 bases fitting TRBD1. Germline assignment: CDR1 MNHEY and CDR2 SMNVEV (reference sequence). With V trimmed by 5 bases and J by 4 bases, 7 bases remained unmatched. There are 15 residues in the CDR3. The CDR3 bases are TGTGCCAGCAGTCCAGGGGACAGATTCACCGGGGAGCTGTTTTTT. Its protein is CASSPGDRFTGELFF.

The chain couples TRBV27 to TRBJ2-1, with D maybe TRBD2 (6 bases). V lost 2 bases, J lost 0 bases, and 8 bases lay in between. Germline V gene data show CDR1 as MNHEY and CDR2 as SMNVEV (reference sequence). This CDR3 is 15 amino acids long. CDR3 coding DNA: TGTGCCAGCAGTTTAGGAGGGAGCTCCTACAATGAGCAGTTCTTC. Translating it yields CASSLGGSSYNEQFF.

V gene TRBV5-3 combines with J gene TRBJ2-7; D is ambiguous. TRBV5-3 is known as an ORF, though its function is uncertain. This CDR3 contains 16 residues. The V end was cut by 4 bases, the J end by 3 bases, with 20 bases between. The CDR3 DNA reads TGTGCCAGAAGCACAGCACCCATTGATTCCCACTACGAGCAGTACTTC. It yields the protein CARSTAPIDSHYEQYF.

The chain combines TRBV30 with TRBJ2-3, with D perhaps matching TRBD2 (6 bases). Germline CDR1 and CDR2: GTSNPN and SVGIG (reference sequence). CDR3 length equals 12 residues. The V and J ends lost 5 bases and 7 bases respectively, with 13 bases between them. CDR3 in DNA: TGTGCCTGGGGGGACTTCCTTAATACGCAGTATTTT. Protein product: CAWGDFLNTQYF.

This rearrangement joins TRBV28 to TRBJ2-7, with 7 bases matching TRBD1. Germline V gene sequence: CDR1 MDHEN, CDR2 SYDVKM. J was trimmed by 0 bases and V by 3 bases; bases with no gene match: 2. This CDR3 is built from 14 residues. The CDR3 sequence is CASSFGTVSYEQYF. DNA for the CDR3: TGTGCCAGCAGTTTCGGGACAGTCTCCTACGAGCAGTACTTC.

The chain has TRBV29-1 and TRBJ1-4; the match to TRBD1 covers 9 bases. Trimming removed 7 bases from V and 5 bases from J; junction bases left unmatched: 8. Per the germline V gene, CDR1 is SQVTM and CDR2 is ANQGSEA. The CDR3 is 14 amino acids. The CDR3 reads CSAQEGTGNEKLFF. CDR3 coding DNA: TGCAGCGCCCAGGAGGGGACAGGGAATGAAAAACTGTTTTTT.

V and J are TRBV5-3 and TRBJ1-5, with 7 bases lining up with TRBD1. TRBV5-3 is an ORF, with its function uncertain. This CDR3 spans 14 amino acids. V dropped 2 bases and J dropped 7; count of bases not matched to a gene: 6. CDR3 nucleotide sequence: TGTGCCAGAAGCTTAAGACAGGGAATCCAGCCCCAGCATTTT. It encodes CARSLRQGIQPQHF.

This clone was counted between two and nine times. The chain recombines TRBV4-3 with TRBJ2-7; D possibly corresponds to TRBD2 (5 bases). V lost 0 bases, J lost 3 bases, and 12 bases lay in between. This CDR3 spans 15 amino acids. Germline V CDR1 and CDR2: LGHNA, YSLEER. The CDR3 bases are TGCGCCAGCAGCCAAGATGGGAGTCCCTTCTACGAGCAGTACTTC. Its translation: CASSQDGSPFYEQYF.

This rearrangement joins TRBV5-6 to TRBJ1-2; possible D gene TRBD1, 6 bases. Germline CDR1 and CDR2: SGHDT and YYEEEE. Trimming left V 2 bases short and J 6 bases short, with 11 bases between. This CDR3 is 13 amino acids long. The CDR3 DNA follows: TGTGCCAGCAGCTTCGGGGGGCGGAATGGCTACACCTTC. Protein product: CASSFGGRNGYTF.

The chain links TRBV11-2 to TRBJ2-7; D not certain. V shed 5 bases and J shed 3 bases, with 2 bases lying between them. There are 10 residues in the CDR3. Germline V lookup: CDR1 SGHAT, CDR2 FQNNGV. CDR3 sequence reads: CASSDYEQYF. The CDR3, as DNA: TGTGCCAGCAGCGACTACGAGCAGTACTTC. Drawing the rest from reference TRBV11-2 and TRBJ2-7, the complete variable domain is EAGVAQSPRYKIIEKRQSVAFWCNPISGHATLYWYQQILGQGPKLLIQFQNNGVVDDSQLPKDRFSAERLKGVDSTLKIQPAKLEDSAVYLCASSDYEQYFGPGTRLTVT.

The table lists this clone with a count of one. V is TRBV15 and J is TRBJ1-1, with a possible D match to TRBD1 (6 bases). V gave up 3 bases and J gave up 3 bases, with 17 bases separating them. The CDR3 loop spans 16 amino acids. Germline assignment: CDR1 LNHNV and CDR2 YYDKDF (reference sequence). CDR3 amino acids: CATSRDRRRVDTEAFF. The CDR3 nucleotides read TGTGCCACCAGCAGGGACAGACGGCGGGTTGACACTGAAGCTTTCTTT.

The V and J genes are TRBV27 and TRBJ1-1, with 10 bases aligning to TRBD1. Germline V lookup: CDR1 MNHEY, CDR2 SMNVEV (reference sequence). The V and J ends lost 3 bases and 3 bases, in that order; junction bases with no gene match: 13. The length of the CDR3 is 18 residues. The CDR3 DNA follows: TGTGCCAGCAGTTTGATACCGGGACAGGGGATTTTGGACACTGAAGCTTTCTTT. This codes for CASSLIPGQGILDTEAFF.

This clone has a handful of counts. As DNA, the CDR3 is TGCAGCGTTGATCACCTAGGGGGGGGCCGTGGCTACACCTTC. The encoded protein is CSVDHLGGGRGYTF. The rearrangement joins TRBV29-1 to TRBJ1-2; TRBD1 is a possible D gene (6 bases). CDR1 and CDR2 from the germline V gene are SQVTM and ANQGSEA. Trimming removed 3 bases at V and 7 bases at J, with 18 bases between. The CDR3 is 14 amino acids.

The chain is built from TRBV4-3 and TRBJ2-1; D not resolved. Germline CDR1 is LGHNA and CDR2 is YSLEER. Trimming cost V 0 bases and J 10 bases, with 4 bases left between them. CDR3 length equals 11 residues. The CDR3: CASSQDTEQFF. CDR3 nucleotides: TGCGCCAGCAGCCAAGACACGGAGCAGTTCTTC.

The chain joins TRBV4-1 to TRBJ1-5; D unclear. Germline CDR1 is MGHRA and CDR2 is YSYEKL. V shed 0 bases and J shed 0 bases, with 3 bases lying between them. The CDR3 spans 14 residues. CDR3 protein: CASSQDLSNQPQHF. Here the CDR3 DNA reads TGCGCCAGCAGCCAAGATCTTAGCAATCAGCCCCAGCATTTT.

The V call is TRBV10-1, the J call TRBJ1-1, with no clear D. Looked up from germline, CDR1 is WNHNN and CDR2 is SYGVQD (reference sequence). The CDR3 runs to 15 residues. V was trimmed by 4 bases and J by 1 base, leaving 13 bases between them. CDR3 amino acids: CASSVSYGSNTEAFF. The CDR3 region has the DNA TGCGCCAGCAGTGTCTCGTACGGATCGAACACTGAAGCTTTCTTT.

CDR3: CASSAAGKITDTQYF. CDR3 nucleotides: TGTGCCAGCAGCGCCGCGGGGAAGATCACAGATACGCAGTATTTT. The chain couples TRBV9 to TRBJ2-3; D perhaps matches TRBD2 (6 bases). Germline V gene data show CDR1 as SGDLS and CDR2 as YYNGEE. V was shortened by 3 bases and J by 2 bases, with 13 bases between the two germline ends. The CDR3 is 15 amino acids.

The rearrangement links TRBV5-4 to TRBJ1-4; D gene uncertain. V gave up 4 bases and J gave up 8 bases, with 12 bases separating them. Germline CDR1 reads SGHNT; CDR2 reads YYREEE (reference sequence). The CDR3 length is 13 residues. CDR3 nucleotides: TGTGCCAGCAGCCCTCGGGCAGAAGAAAAACTGTTTTTT. Translation gives CASSPRAEEKLFF.

This chain uses TRBV30 with TRBJ1-2; possibly TRBD1 for D (6 bases). There are 14 residues in the CDR3. Germline CDR1 reads GTSNPN; CDR2 reads SVGIG (reference sequence). Deletions cut 1 base from V and 4 bases from J, with 13 bases between. The CDR3 nucleotides read TGTGCCTGGAGTGCGACAGGACAGAGCTATGGCTACACCTTC. Its protein is CAWSATGQSYGYTF. Full variable domain (remainder filled in from reference TRBV30 and TRBJ1-2): SQTIHQWPATLVQPVGSPLSLECTVEGTSNPNLYWYRQAAGRGLQLLFYSVGIGQISSEVPQNLSASRPQDRQFILSSKKLLLSDSGFYLCAWSATGQSYGYTFGSGTRLTVV.

In this sample, this clone is large. The chain carries TRBV19 and TRBJ1-1; no clear D gene. Trimming stripped 6 bases from V and 0 bases from J, with 11 bases between. Germline CDR1 reads LNHDA; CDR2 reads SQIVND (reference sequence). The CDR3 is 14 residues long. CDR3 nucleotides: TGTGCCAGTAGCCTTCCCGGGATGAACACTGAAGCTTTCTTT. Its translation: CASSLPGMNTEAFF.

The genes are TRBV5-4 and TRBJ2-1, with D unclear. V was shortened by 1 base and J by 7 bases, with 3 bases between the two germline ends. The CDR3 runs to 11 residues. The V gene's germline CDR1 is SGHNT and CDR2 YYREEE (reference sequence). This chain's CDR3 is CASSLSNEQFF. The DNA for the CDR3 is TGTGCCAGCAGCTTGTCGAATGAGCAGTTCTTC.

V usage is TRBV27 and J usage is TRBJ1-1; D remains unclear. Germline values: CDR1 MNHEY, CDR2 SMNVEV (reference sequence). This CDR3 is 13 amino acids long. Trimming pared 6 bases from V and 3 bases from J, leaving 11 bases between. The CDR3, as DNA: TGTGCCAGCAGACCGAATTTGGACACTGAAGCTTTCTTT. Translated: CASRPNLDTEAFF.

This chain joins TRBV5-1 and TRBJ1-1; D may be TRBD1 (6 bases). Germline assignment: CDR1 SGHRS and CDR2 YFSETQ. This CDR3 has 13 residues. The V and J ends lost 7 bases and 2 bases respectively, with 12 bases between them. CDR3 loop: CASLAGTNTEAFF. CDR3 nucleotide sequence: TGCGCCAGCTTAGCCGGGACAAACACTGAAGCTTTCTTT.